This TCR beta chain stems from a study of blood T cells in healthy people across ages. V was pared by 5 bases and J by 8 bases, with 9 bases of the junction left unmatched. CDR1 MDHEN and CDR2 SYDVKM come from the germline V gene. The CDR3 contains 14 residues. Using a J-beta primer mix together with a sample-barcoded 5' primer, a second PCR was run for about 6 to 11 cycles. TCRdb re-derived calls from the 5' RACE reads in MiXCR, one entry per CDR3 protein. The sample contains about 930,000 distinct CDR3 sequences, 25% to 35% of which appear only once. These data also featured in a second study, about T cells of mothers and their children.

This receptor was identified in a woman aged 40 to 50 in good health. This chain connects TRBV28 to TRBJ2-1, with TRBD1 matching over 7 bases. The sample was blood. The CDR3 sequence: CASSPWTGGDEQFF. In DNA form, the CDR3 reads TGTGCCAGCAGTCCCTGGACAGGCGGCGATGAGCAGTTCTTC.